This T cell receptor (beta chain) was sequenced in a study of blood T cell repertoires in COVID-19. Study in general: Sites in the United States, Italy and Spain provided acute and convalescent COVID-19 samples. Nucleic acid was either cDNA or gDNA, and it came from T cells, B-cell-depleted T cells, or PBMCs.

Per the original data handling: Estimates of nucleated cell counts were drawn from the amplification of reference gene primers. Libraries were prepared by immunoSEQ multiplex PCR; TCRdb keeps only in-frame clonotypes and omits some of them. That table is the source of V, J and clone size, and D and trimming were worked out from the DNA. This table holds about 260,000 clones, more than 85% found once. Followed longitudinally, the Seattle patients had been enrolled during active infection. Trimming cost V 0 bases and J 7 bases; bases outside gene matches: 12. CDR3 length: 18 amino acids. The V gene's germline CDR1 is SGHVS and CDR2 FQNEAQ.

The rearrangement links TRBV7-8 to TRBJ2-1; 10 positions match TRBD2. The receptor's source is a woman aged 55-70 years with COVID-19, enrolled during active disease. Sequencing was performed on peripheral blood. The CDR3 nucleotides are TGTGCCAGCAGCTTAGCGGCGGGGCTAGCGGGAGTGAGGAATGAGCAGTTCTTC. This gives the protein CASSLAAGLAGVRNEQFF.